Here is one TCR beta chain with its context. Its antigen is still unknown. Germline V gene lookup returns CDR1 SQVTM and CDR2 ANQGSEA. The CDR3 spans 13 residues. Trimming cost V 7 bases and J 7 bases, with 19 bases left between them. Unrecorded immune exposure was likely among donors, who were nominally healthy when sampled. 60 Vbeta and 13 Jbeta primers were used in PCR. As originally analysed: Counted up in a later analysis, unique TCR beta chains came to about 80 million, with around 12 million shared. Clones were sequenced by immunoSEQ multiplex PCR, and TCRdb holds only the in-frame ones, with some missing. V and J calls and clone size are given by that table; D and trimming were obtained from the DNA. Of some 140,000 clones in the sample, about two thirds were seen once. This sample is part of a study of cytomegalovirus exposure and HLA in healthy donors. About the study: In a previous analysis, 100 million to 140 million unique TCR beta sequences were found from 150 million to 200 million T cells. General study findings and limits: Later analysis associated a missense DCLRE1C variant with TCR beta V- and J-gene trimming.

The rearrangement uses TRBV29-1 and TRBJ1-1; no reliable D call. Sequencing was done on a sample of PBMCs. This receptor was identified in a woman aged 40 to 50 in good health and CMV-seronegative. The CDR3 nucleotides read TGCAGCGCCCGGAGCGTCTTCCTGGATGAAGCTTTCTTT. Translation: CSARSVFLDEAFF. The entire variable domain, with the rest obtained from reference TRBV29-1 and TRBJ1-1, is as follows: SAVISQKPSRDICQRGTSLTIQCQVDSQVTMMFWYRQQPGQSLTLIATANQGSEATYESGFVIDKFPISRPNLTFSTLTVSNMSPEDSSIYLCSARSVFLDEAFFGQGTRLTVV.